This T cell receptor (beta chain) was documented in a study of T cell changes during pregnancy in multiple sclerosis. Per the germline V gene, CDR1 is SGHAT and CDR2 is FQNNGV. The CDR3 has 14 residues. Trimming took 6 bases from V and 1 from J, leaving 12 bases between them. Repertoires were generated with immunoSEQ multiplex PCR, while TCRdb's copy carries only in-frame clones and drops some. The table includes approximately 49,000 clones, around 94% detected once. The source of this sequence is a female donor in good health, enrolled as a control in a pregnancy study. The chain recombines TRBV11-2 with TRBJ1-1; D is possibly TRBD1 (6 bases). Sample: CD4+ T cells from peripheral blood mononuclear cells, taken in the second trimester of pregnancy. The CDR3 nucleotides read TGTGCCAGCAGTTTACAGGGCGCGAACACTGAAGCTTTCTTT. Translating it yields CASSLQGANTEAFF.